Following are 10 T cell receptor beta chains from one sample sequenced in a study of CD8+CD57+ T cells in acquired aplastic anemia. Patients selected for sequencing had displayed CD8+CD57+ cell expansion by flow cytometry. TCR beta VDJ combinations and CDR3 sequences were profiled from genomic DNA. TCRdb ran MiXCR on the reads and lists one entry per CDR3 protein. The sample lists 150,000 or so distinct CDR3 sequences; roughly 54% were seen once. The sample consisted of sorted CD4+, CD8+, or CD8+CD57+ T cells (not recorded which) from PBMCs. The receptor source for this set is a human donor with aplastic anemia.

The chain carries TRBV12-3 or TRBV12-4 and TRBJ1-6; weak D call: TRBD1 (5 bases). V lost 7 bases to trimming and J lost 7 bases, with 14 bases between them. The CDR3 consists of 14 residues. CDR3: CASNRQGTNSPLHF. The CDR3 DNA reads TGTGCCAGCAATCGTCAGGGTACCAATTCACCCCTCCACTTT.

This clonotype has a count of ten or more. This chain uses TRBV24-1 with TRBJ1-3, with 10 bases lining up with TRBD1. From germline, CDR1 is KGHDR and CDR2 SFDVKD. The CDR3 totals 19 residues. V shed 6 bases and J 0 bases; nucleotides not matched to a gene: 13. The CDR3 spells CATSRPGQGILSSGNTIYF. CDR3 DNA: TGTGCCACCAGTCGCCCGGGACAGGGGATTCTGAGCTCTGGAAACACCATATATTTT.

The chain is built from TRBV9 and TRBJ2-1, with D perhaps TRBD2 (5 bases). Trimming pared 4 bases from V and 1 base from J, leaving 15 bases between. Germline lookup yields CDR1 SGDLS and CDR2 YYNGEE. This CDR3 spans 16 amino acids. CDR3 loop: CASSQTDSPSYNEQFF. CDR3 in DNA: TGTGCCAGCAGCCAAACGGACTCCCCTTCCTACAATGAGCAGTTCTTC.

Many counts were recorded for this clonotype. J is TRBJ1-2 and V is TRBV4-1; D is perhaps TRBD1 (5 bases). This CDR3 contains 14 residues. The V end lost 2 bases, the J end lost 4 bases, and 11 bases lay between the germline ends. Germline V gene sequence: CDR1 MGHRA, CDR2 YSYEKL. The CDR3 region has the DNA TGCGCCAGCAGCCAAACGGGGCGGCCCTATGGCTACACCTTC. Its translation is CASSQTGRPYGYTF.

Details on this clonotype: Compared with germline, one end of the junction differs, possibly owing to a read error. The chain has TRBV5-1 and TRBJ1-1; the D gene is possibly TRBD1 (5 bases). Germline lookup yields CDR1 SGHRS and CDR2 YFSETQ. The CDR3 loop spans 14 amino acids. DNA for the CDR3: TGCGCCAGCAGCTTACAACAGGTGAATACTGAAGCTTTCTTT. Amino acid sequence: CASSLQQVNTEAFF.

The table lists this clonotype with many counts. The chain employs TRBV9 and TRBJ2-4; TRBD1 matches 7 bases. The CDR3 runs 14 residues. Germline loops: CDR1 SGDLS, CDR2 YYNGEE. V was clipped by 0 bases and J by 8 bases; unmatched bases: 5. The CDR3 region is CASSVDGTADIQYF. Written as DNA, the CDR3 is TGTGCCAGCAGCGTAGATGGGACAGCGGACATTCAGTACTTC.

V is TRBV7-9 and J is TRBJ1-6; no clear D gene. Trimming removed 8 bases at V and 8 bases at J, with 10 bases between. The CDR3 contains 12 residues. Germline values: CDR1 SEHNR, CDR2 FQNEAQ (reference sequence). CDR3 coding DNA: TGTGCCAGCGAGGGTCTAGATTCACCCCTCCACTTT. It translates to CASEGLDSPLHF.

The rearrangement joins TRBV20-1 to TRBJ2-7; D might be TRBD1 (5 bases). Germline values: CDR1 DFQATT, CDR2 SNEGSKA (reference sequence). Deletions cut 1 base from V and 2 bases from J, with 12 bases between. This CDR3 contains 14 residues. CDR3: CSARVEDKTYEQYF. CDR3 nucleotides: TGCAGTGCTAGAGTAGAGGACAAGACCTACGAGCAGTACTTC.

The V call is TRBV10-3, the J call TRBJ2-7; 7 bases match TRBD2. The junction had 10 bases not matched to a gene; V was cut back by 6 bases and J by 5 bases. The CDR3 runs to 14 residues. Germline assignment: CDR1 ENHRY and CDR2 SYGVKD. This CDR3 is CAIRPTSTANEQYF. CDR3 DNA sequence: TGTGCCATCAGACCGACTAGCACGGCCAACGAGCAGTACTTC.

The chain employs TRBV20-1 and TRBJ2-5; possible D gene TRBD1, 5 bases. Germline V gene sequence: CDR1 DFQATT, CDR2 SNEGSKA (reference sequence). The CDR3 runs 15 residues. V was trimmed by 1 base and J by 1 base, leaving 13 bases between them. The CDR3 nucleotides are TGCAGTGCTAGAGCGGCGACAGATATCCAAGAGACCCAGTACTTC. Encoded protein: CSARAATDIQETQYF.